The clone carrying this T cell receptor (beta chain) has only a few counts. The time point was: patch test 3, about 24 weeks after DPC sensitization. Specified treatment: therapeutic diphenylcyclopropenone sensitization with weekly scalp DPC. The data were taken from a study of human T cells and chemical hapten exposure. TCRdb called the RACE reads again in MiXCR, with one record for every CDR3 protein. The sample contains about 190,000 distinct CDR3 sequences, roughly a quarter of which appear only once. This CDR3 region has 15 residues. Germline assignment: CDR1 MDHEN and CDR2 SYDVKM. V shed 5 bases, J shed 6 bases, and the junction held 6 bases outside the gene matches.

The V and J genes are TRBV28 and TRBJ2-1, with 11 bases matching TRBD1. The clonotype originates from a woman aged 40 to 50 with alopecia areata. Some clones in this sample may be carry-over from other donors' samples. Sequencing was performed on whole blood, taken in connection with sensitization to the hapten diphenylcyclopropenone (DPC). Here the CDR3 reads CASSRPGQGGNEQFF. The CDR3 DNA reads as TGTGCCAGCAGTCGACCGGGACAGGGGGGCAATGAGCAGTTCTTC.